These 13 T cell receptor beta chains originate from one sample sequenced in a study of CD8 T cells in Susac syndrome. About 0.5 to 1 ug RNA was reverse transcribed with random hexamers. TCRdb passed the immunoSEQ multiplex PCR reads through MiXCR, listing each CDR3 protein once. The sample shows roughly 180,000 distinct CDR3 sequences, 85% to 95% of them seen only once. Sequencing input: CD4+ T cells from PBMCs. Receptors were obtained from a human donor in good health.

The chain employs TRBV3-1 and TRBJ2-7; D may be TRBD1 or TRBD2 (5 bases each). The CDR3 covers 14 residues. Germline V CDR1 and CDR2: LGHDT, YNNKEL (reference sequence). The V end lost 2 bases, the J end lost 0 bases, and 8 bases lay between the germline ends. The CDR3: CASSQSGSSYEQYF. Here the CDR3 DNA reads TGTGCCAGCAGCCAATCAGGGAGCTCCTACGAGCAGTACTTC.

CDR3 protein: CAWSRRGEQYF. In nucleotides, the CDR3 is TGTGCCTGGAGTCGAAGGGGCGAGCAGTACTTC. V usage is TRBV30 and J usage is TRBJ2-7, with D possibly being TRBD1 (5 bases). The CDR3 is 11 residues long. Trimming cost V 2 bases and J 6 bases, with 8 bases left between them. Looked up from germline, CDR1 is GTSNPN and CDR2 is SVGIG (reference sequence).

As for this clonotype: Compared with germline, one end of the junction differs, possibly owing to a read error. J is TRBJ2-3 and V is TRBV18; 7 bases are shared with TRBD1. This CDR3 contains 17 residues. Germline V gene data show CDR1 as KGHSH and CDR2 as LQKENI. This CDR3 reads CAGSPRGRGFGTDTQYF. The CDR3 DNA reads as TGTGCCGGCTCACCCCGAGGCAGGGGGTTCGGCACAGATACGCAGTATTTT.

The chain combines TRBV12-3 or TRBV12-4 with TRBJ2-1; 9 nucleotides match TRBD2. The CDR3 has 17 residues. The trim removed 10 bases at V and 7 bases at J, leaving 20 bases unmatched. Here the CDR3 reads CAIQPGREGRLGNEQFF. CDR3 sequence (DNA): TGTGCCATCCAGCCAGGGCGGGAGGGCCGTCTGGGTAATGAGCAGTTCTTC.

The CDR3 DNA sequence: TGTGCCAGCTCACCGGACAGCTTAGGCTACACCTTC. Its protein is CASSPDSLGYTF. This rearrangement joins TRBV18 to TRBJ1-2; a weak D match, TRBD1 (6 bases). The CDR3 runs 12 residues. V lost 3 bases and J lost 8, with 10 bases in between. Germline assignment: CDR1 KGHSH and CDR2 LQKENI. Complete variable domain (other parts from reference TRBV18 and TRBJ1-2): NAGVMQNPRHLVRRRGQEARLRCSPMKGHSHVYWYRQLPEEGLKFMVYLQKENIIDESGMPKERFSAEFPKEGPSILRIQQVVRGDSAAYFCASSPDSLGYTFGSGTRLTVV.

The chain combines TRBV15 with TRBJ2-3, with D hard to call. Germline CDR1 reads LNHNV; CDR2 reads YYDKDF (reference sequence). Trimming shortened V by 3 bases and J by 3 bases, and 13 bases separated the two germline ends. This CDR3 has 15 residues. The DNA for the CDR3 is TGTGCCACCAGCAGCCCCCGAGGAGAGACAGATACGCAGTATTTT. This encodes CATSSPRGETDTQYF.

The chain carries TRBV6-5 and TRBJ2-2; tentatively, D is TRBD1 or TRBD2 (5 bases each). V was cut by 5 bases and J by 5 bases, with 12 bases left in between. Looked up from germline, CDR1 is MNHEY and CDR2 is SVGAGI. The CDR3 has 14 amino acids. Here the CDR3 reads CASSERWGTGELFF. As DNA, the CDR3 is TGTGCCAGCAGTGAACGATGGGGGACCGGGGAGCTGTTTTTT.

The rearrangement links TRBV20-1 to TRBJ2-7; D is perhaps TRBD1 (6 bases). Germline-derived CDR1 and CDR2 are DFQATT and SNEGSKA (reference sequence). Trimming pared 0 bases from V and 2 bases from J, leaving 17 bases between. CDR3 length equals 16 residues. CDR3 in DNA: TGCAGTGCTAGAGAACCGCTCAAGGACAGCACCTACGAGCAGTACTTC. Protein product: CSAREPLKDSTYEQYF.

The V gene is TRBV7-2, the J gene TRBJ2-7; D unresolved. V lost 1 base and J 5 bases, leaving 9 bases between the germline ends. The germline V gene has CDR1 SGHTA and CDR2 FQGNSA. The CDR3 contains 13 residues. The CDR3: CASSLGLDHEQYF. Written as DNA, the CDR3 is TGTGCCAGCAGCTTAGGACTCGACCACGAGCAGTACTTC.

This clonotype was counted a single time. The V gene is TRBV7-2, the J gene TRBJ2-1; D gene unclear. CDR1 is SGHTA, CDR2 FQGNSA, per germline. Trimming took 5 bases from V and 3 from J, leaving 14 bases between them. This CDR3 contains 15 residues. The CDR3 DNA follows: TGTGCCAGCAGCCCCCGCTATCATTTCTACAATGAGCAGTTCTTC. Translation: CASSPRYHFYNEQFF.

This chain connects TRBV27 to TRBJ2-6, with D unresolved. This CDR3 is built from 13 residues. The ends were cut back, 7 bases at V and 0 bases at J, with 4 bases in the middle. CDR1 MNHEY and CDR2 SMNVEV come from the germline V gene (reference sequence). The CDR3, as DNA: TGTGCCAGCACCGCCTCTGGGGCCAACGTCCTGACTTTC. Translated: CASTASGANVLTF.

The chain is built from TRBV30 and TRBJ2-3; no firm D call. V was shortened by 3 bases and J by 7 bases, with 17 bases between the two germline ends. CDR3 length equals 14 residues. CDR1 GTSNPN and CDR2 SVGIG come from the germline V gene (reference sequence). The CDR3 loop is CAWRLWYLPYTQYF. The CDR3 DNA follows: TGTGCCTGGAGGTTGTGGTACCTCCCCTATACGCAGTATTTT. The variable domain in full, completed from reference TRBV30 and TRBJ2-3, reads SQTIHQWPATLVQPVGSPLSLECTVEGTSNPNLYWYRQAAGRGLQLLFYSVGIGQISSEVPQNLSASRPQDRQFILSSKKLLLSDSGFYLCAWRLWYLPYTQYFGPGTRLTVL.

The CDR3 nucleotides read TGCGCCAGCCACTTCACCAGGCGGGAGGGCGGTGAGCAGTTCTTC. Its translation is CASHFTRREGGEQFF. This chain joins TRBV5-1 and TRBJ2-1; 9 nucleotides match TRBD2. The CDR3 has 15 residues. The V and J ends lost 7 bases and 9 bases, in that order; junction bases with no gene match: 14. Germline CDR1 and CDR2: SGHRS and YFSETQ. The full variable domain, in which reference TRBV5-1 and TRBJ2-1 provide the parts outside the CDR3, is KAGVTQTPRYLIKTRGQQVTLSCSPISGHRSVSWYQQTPGQGLQFLFEYFSETQRNKGNFPGRFSGRQFSNSRSEMNVSTLELGDSALYLCASHFTRREGGEQFFGPGTRLTVL.